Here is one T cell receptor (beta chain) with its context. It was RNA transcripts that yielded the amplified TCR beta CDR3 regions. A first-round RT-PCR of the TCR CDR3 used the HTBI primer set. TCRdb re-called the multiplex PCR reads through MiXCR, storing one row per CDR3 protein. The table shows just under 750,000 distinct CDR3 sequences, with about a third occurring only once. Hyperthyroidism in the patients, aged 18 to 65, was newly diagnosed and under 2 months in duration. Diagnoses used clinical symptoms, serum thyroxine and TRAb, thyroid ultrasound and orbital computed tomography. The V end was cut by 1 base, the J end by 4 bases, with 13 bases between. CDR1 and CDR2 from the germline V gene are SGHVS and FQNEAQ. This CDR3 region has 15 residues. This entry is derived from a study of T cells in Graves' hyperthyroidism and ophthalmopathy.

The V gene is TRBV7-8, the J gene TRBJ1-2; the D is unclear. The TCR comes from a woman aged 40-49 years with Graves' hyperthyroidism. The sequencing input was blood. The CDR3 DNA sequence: TGTGCCAGCAGCTTAGAAACAGCAGGCGGCTATGGCTACACCTTC. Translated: CASSLETAGGYGYTF.